Below are 25 T cell receptor beta chains sequenced from a single sample in a study of T-cell reconstitution after alpha-beta-depleted transplantation in children. Preparation of the TCRbeta library used unique molecular identifiers. MiXCR, run by TCRdb on the PCR reads, gives a single entry per CDR3 protein. The table records about 230,000 distinct CDR3 sequences, approximately 9.9% of them present only once. The source was PBMCs from the stem cell graft donor, collected from the stem cell graft. Source of these receptors: a human donor who donated a stem cell graft to a child with SCID.

This clonotype was recorded at least ten times. J is TRBJ2-1 and V is TRBV5-6, with D tentatively TRBD1 or TRBD2 (5 bases each). CDR3 size: 12 residues. Germline V gives CDR1 SGHDT, CDR2 YYEEEE. The ends were cut back, 3 bases at V and 7 bases at J, with 8 bases in the middle. CDR3 residues: CASSWWGNEQFF. The CDR3 region has the DNA TGTGCCAGCAGCTGGTGGGGGAATGAGCAGTTCTTC. The whole variable domain, filled in from reference TRBV5-6 and TRBJ2-1, reads DAGVTQSPTHLIKTRGQQVTLRCSPKSGHDTVSWYQQALGQGPQFIFQYYEEEERQRGNFPDRFSGHQFPNYSSELNVNALLLGDSALYLCASSWWGNEQFFGPGTRLTVL.

This clonotype came up many times. The chain carries TRBV9 and TRBJ1-2; perhaps TRBD1 as D (6 bases). Germline assignment: CDR1 SGDLS and CDR2 YYNGEE. The CDR3 extends over 15 amino acids. Trimming stripped 0 bases from V and 4 bases from J, with 13 bases between. The CDR3 loop reads CASSVDPTGRYGYTF. DNA of the CDR3: TGTGCCAGCAGCGTAGATCCCACAGGGCGCTATGGCTACACCTTC.

This clonotype was counted at least ten times. The V call is TRBV20-1, the J call TRBJ2-3; maybe TRBD2 (7 bases). V lost 3 bases and J 3 bases, leaving 13 bases between the germline ends. The CDR3 consists of 14 residues. Germline lookup yields CDR1 DFQATT and CDR2 SNEGSKA (reference sequence). CDR3 nucleotides: TGCAGTGCTAGGATAGGGGGGGGGACAGATACGCAGTATTTT. This encodes CSARIGGGTDTQYF.

The sample holds a few counts of this clonotype. The chain combines TRBV20-1 with TRBJ1-1; 7 bases map to TRBD1. This CDR3 is 14 amino acids long. V lost 5 bases and J lost 9; bases outside the gene matches: 15. Germline V gives CDR1 DFQATT, CDR2 SNEGSKA (reference sequence). The CDR3 DNA reads as TGCAGTGCTTCAGGGGGTGCAGGGGAAAAGAAAGCTTTCTTT. Translation: CSASGGAGEKKAFF.

This clonotype was detected many times. V and J are TRBV3-1 and TRBJ1-1, with 8 nucleotides matching TRBD1. CDR1 is LGHDT and CDR2 is YNNKEL in the germline V gene (reference sequence). J was trimmed by 11 bases and V by 1 base; bases with no gene match: 6. CDR3 length: 13 amino acids. The CDR3 sequence: CASSQVFGDRAFF. CDR3 coding DNA: TGTGCCAGCAGCCAAGTGTTTGGGGACAGGGCTTTCTTT.

The table lists this clonotype with many counts. The chain combines TRBV6-5 with TRBJ1-4; 7 positions agree with TRBD1. In germline, CDR1 is MNHEY, CDR2 SVGAGI. The CDR3 loop spans 14 amino acids. J lost 8 bases, V lost 2 bases, and 5 bases had no gene match. CDR3 sequence reads: CASSYRDSREKLFF. For the CDR3, the DNA is TGTGCCAGCAGTTACCGGGACAGCAGAGAAAAACTGTTTTTT.

This clonotype was counted ten times or more. V is TRBV10-2 and J is TRBJ2-1; TRBD2 agrees at 11 bases. CDR1 is WSHSY and CDR2 is SAAADI in the germline V gene. CDR3 length: 15 residues. V dropped 7 bases and J dropped 4; count of bases not matched to a gene: 6. The CDR3 DNA reads TGCGCCAGCACCGGGACTAGCGGTATATACAATGAGCAGTTCTTC. Its translation: CASTGTSGIYNEQFF.

This clonotype occurred many times. The CDR3 protein is CASSLVLEGITQYF. In DNA, the CDR3 is TGTGCCAGCAGTTTAGTCCTCGAGGGGATAACGCAGTATTTT. The rearrangement joins TRBV12-3 or TRBV12-4 to TRBJ2-3; TRBD1 or TRBD2 may be the D gene (5 bases each). This CDR3 has 14 amino acids. With 1 base removed from V and 9 bases from J, the gap between germline ends came to 14 bases.

This clonotype was detected many times. The chain employs TRBV5-5 and TRBJ2-3, with D maybe TRBD2 (5 bases). Per the germline V gene, CDR1 is SGHKS and CDR2 is YYEKEE (reference sequence). Trimming pared 4 bases from V and 5 bases from J, leaving 8 bases between. This CDR3 is built from 12 residues. DNA of the CDR3: TGTGCCAGCAGCCCAGAGGGAGATACGCAGTATTTT. This encodes CASSPEGDTQYF.

This clonotype was counted at least ten times. The J gene is TRBJ2-7, the V gene TRBV10-2; D may match TRBD1 or TRBD2 (5 bases each). Germline V CDR1 and CDR2: WSHSY, SAAADI. Trimming removed 4 bases at V and 2 bases at J, with 12 bases between. The CDR3 sequence is 14 residues long. In DNA form, the CDR3 reads TGCGCCAGCAGTGGAGGTCGGGGCACCTACGAGCAGTACTTC. Its translation is CASSGGRGTYEQYF.

Concerning this clonotype: This may come from a read error, since a much larger clone is one base off. The CDR3 carries no conserved terminal phenylalanine or tryptophan, so it likely arises from a read error. No DNA is shown, since the ends of the CDR3 on it are uncertain; the CDR3 is the one TCRdb lists. The chain links TRBV20-1 to TRBJ1-2. With termini counted, the CDR3 has 11 amino acids. Germline V lookup: CDR1 DFQATT, CDR2 SNEGSKA (reference sequence). The CDR3 protein is CSAKGEGHFPY.

There are many counts of this clonotype. This sequence joins TRBV12-3 or TRBV12-4 and TRBJ2-3; maybe TRBD1 (6 bases). The CDR3 covers 15 residues. V was shortened by 0 bases and J by 1 base, with 8 bases between the two germline ends. Here the CDR3 reads CASSLAGARTDTQYF. The CDR3 DNA reads TGTGCCAGCAGTTTAGCGGGGGCCCGCACAGATACGCAGTATTTT.

In this sample, this clonotype turned up many times. This sequence joins TRBV20-1 and TRBJ2-7; tentative D call: TRBD1 (5 bases). The V gene's germline CDR1 is DFQATT and CDR2 SNEGSKA (reference sequence). V was cut by 3 bases and J by 5 bases, with 17 bases left in between. The CDR3 spans 14 residues. CDR3 nucleotides: TGCAGTGCTAGGTACAGGCAGAAATCCCACGAGCAGTACTTC. As protein: CSARYRQKSHEQYF.

This clonotype was seen many times. The J gene is TRBJ2-3, the V gene TRBV6-1; 10 bases agree with TRBD2. Germline-derived CDR1 and CDR2 are MNHNS and SASEGT. With 5 bases clipped from V and 2 bases from J, the junction kept 13 bases outside the gene matches. The CDR3 consists of 18 residues. The CDR3 region has the DNA TGTGCCAGCAGTCGAACGGCTAGGACTAGCGGATACACAGATACGCAGTATTTT. It is translated as CASSRTARTSGYTDTQYF.

This clonotype was seen repeatedly, ten times or more. This sequence joins TRBV3-1 and TRBJ2-1, with TRBD1 matching 9 bases. Looked up from germline, CDR1 is LGHDT and CDR2 is YNNKEL (reference sequence). Germline trimming cut 6 bases from V and 7 bases from J; bases unmatched to any gene: 7. The CDR3 covers 14 residues. DNA for the CDR3: TGTGCCAGCAGGCCGGGACAGGGACTTAATGAGCAGTTCTTC. Translated, it gives CASRPGQGLNEQFF.

This clonotype has a count of ten or more. The V call is TRBV20-1, the J call TRBJ2-3; perhaps TRBD2 as D (6 bases). CDR3 size: 14 residues. Germline V gene lookup returns CDR1 DFQATT and CDR2 SNEGSKA (reference sequence). Trimming removed 5 bases from V and 1 base from J, with 13 bases in between. The CDR3 sequence is CSARGLGGTDTQYF. The CDR3 nucleotides read TGCAGTGCTCGGGGACTCGGGGGCACAGATACGCAGTATTTT.

In its sample, this clonotype was seen many times. The chain joins TRBV19 to TRBJ1-5; D not resolved. The ends were cut back, 7 bases at V and 10 bases at J, with 26 bases in the middle. From germline, CDR1 is LNHDA and CDR2 SQIVND (reference sequence). CDR3 length: 16 amino acids. As DNA, the CDR3 is TGTGCCAGTACCTTCTTAAAGGCCACGGGATCAGGACCCCAGCATTTT. This encodes CASTFLKATGSGPQHF.

CDR3 in DNA: TGCGCCAGCAGCGCGGACAGGGGGTCTGAAGCTTTCTTT. As protein: CASSADRGSEAFF. The chain has TRBV5-1 and TRBJ1-1; the match to TRBD1 covers 10 bases. Unmatched junction bases numbered 3, after V lost 4 bases and J lost 6 bases. This CDR3 is built from 13 residues. CDR1 is SGHRS and CDR2 is YFSETQ in the germline V gene.

This clonotype was counted many times. The chain uses TRBV7-6 and TRBJ2-2; 7 bases fit TRBD1. Germline trimming cut 5 bases from V and 3 bases from J; bases unmatched to any gene: 21. The germline CDR1 and CDR2 sequences are SGHVS and FNYEAQ. The CDR3 length is 20 residues. Written as DNA, the CDR3 is TGTGCCAGCAGCCGATCCGAGATTTCTAGGACAGGATCCTACACCGGGGAGCTGTTTTTT. Protein sequence: CASSRSEISRTGSYTGELFF.

This clonotype has at least ten counts. The chain is built from TRBV2 and TRBJ2-3; D possibly uses TRBD1 or TRBD2 (5 bases each). This CDR3 region has 14 residues. Germline CDR1 reads SNHLY; CDR2 reads FYNNEI. Trimming shortened V by 4 bases and J by 0 bases, and 8 bases separated the two germline ends. This CDR3 reads CASSAEGSTDTQYF. CDR3 in DNA: TGTGCCAGCAGTGCTGAGGGGAGCACAGATACGCAGTATTTT.

This clonotype was counted many times. The rearrangement links TRBV5-1 to TRBJ2-5; tentatively, D is TRBD1 or TRBD2 (5 bases each). V lost 4 bases, J lost 7 bases, and 17 bases lay in between. The CDR3 has 14 residues. Germline V lookup: CDR1 SGHRS, CDR2 YFSETQ. The CDR3 region is CASSHRDDGGTQYF. For the CDR3, the DNA is TGCGCCAGCAGCCACCGGGACGATGGAGGGACCCAGTACTTC.

This clonotype was seen at least ten times. The chain links TRBV5-1 to TRBJ2-2; the D is unclear. V shed 9 bases and J shed 4 bases, with 16 bases lying between them. Germline V gene lookup returns CDR1 SGHRS and CDR2 YFSETQ. CDR3 size: 14 residues. CDR3 DNA: TGCGCCACCTCAACCGTTTGGGGCACCGGGGAGCTGTTTTTT. It encodes CATSTVWGTGELFF.

The chain carries TRBV20-1 and TRBJ2-7; the D gene is possibly TRBD2 (6 bases). Per germline, CDR1 DFQATT and CDR2 SNEGSKA (reference sequence). Deletions cut 2 bases from V and 0 bases from J, with 14 bases between. This CDR3 is 15 amino acids long. In DNA form, the CDR3 reads TGCAGTGCTAGACCCCTAGACGGGAGCTCCTACGAGCAGTACTTC. It translates to CSARPLDGSSYEQYF.

The gene calls are TRBV24-1 and TRBJ1-2; weak D call: TRBD1 (6 bases). The germline V gene encodes CDR1 KGHDR and CDR2 SFDVKD. The germline V and J ends were trimmed by 4 bases and 0 bases, with 17 bases remaining between them. CDR3 length: 17 amino acids. The CDR3 region has the DNA TGTGCCACCAGTGACGCCGCGGGGGCAACGACTAACTATGGCTACACCTTC. Its translation: CATSDAAGATTNYGYTF.

Regarding this clonotype: Given a much more abundant clone one base away, this may be a read error. V is TRBV5-1 and J is TRBJ2-7, with D hard to call. The CDR3 consists of 14 residues. V lost 0 bases to trimming and J lost 5 bases, with 12 bases between them. Germline CDR1 reads SGHRS; CDR2 reads YFSETQ. The CDR3 sequence: CASSLVQVIDEQYF. CDR3 DNA sequence: TGCGCCAGCAGCTTGGTGCAGGTAATCGACGAGCAGTACTTC. The full variable domain, rest sourced from reference TRBV5-1 and TRBJ2-7, is KAGVTQTPRYLIKTRGQQVTLSCSPISGHRSVSWYQQTPGQGLQFLFEYFSETQRNKGNFPGRFSGRQFSNSRSEMNVSTLELGDSALYLCASSLVQVIDEQYFGPGTRLTVT.